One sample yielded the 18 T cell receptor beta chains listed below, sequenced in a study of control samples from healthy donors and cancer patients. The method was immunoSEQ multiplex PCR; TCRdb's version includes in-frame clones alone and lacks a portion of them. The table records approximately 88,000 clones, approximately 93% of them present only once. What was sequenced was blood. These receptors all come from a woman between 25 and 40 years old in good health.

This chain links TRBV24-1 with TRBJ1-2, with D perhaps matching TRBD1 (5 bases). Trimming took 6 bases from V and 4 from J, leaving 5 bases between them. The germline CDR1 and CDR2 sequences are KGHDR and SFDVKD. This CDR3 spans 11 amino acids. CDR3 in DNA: TGTGCCACCAGTCAGGGCTATGGCTACACCTTC. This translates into CATSQGYGYTF.

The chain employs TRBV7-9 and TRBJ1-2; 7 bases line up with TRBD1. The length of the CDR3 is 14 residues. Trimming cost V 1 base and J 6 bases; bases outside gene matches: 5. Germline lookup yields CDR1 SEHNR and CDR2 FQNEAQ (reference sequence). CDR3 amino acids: CASSLGTGEDGYTF. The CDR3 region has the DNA TGTGCCAGCAGCTTAGGTACAGGGGAGGATGGCTACACCTTC.

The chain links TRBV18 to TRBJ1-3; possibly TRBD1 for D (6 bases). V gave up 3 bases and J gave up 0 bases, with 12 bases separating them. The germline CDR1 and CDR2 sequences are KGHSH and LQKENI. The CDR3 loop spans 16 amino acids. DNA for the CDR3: TGTGCCAGCTCACCCGGGGGGCCGGGCTCTGGAAACACCATATATTTT. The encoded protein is CASSPGGPGSGNTIYF.

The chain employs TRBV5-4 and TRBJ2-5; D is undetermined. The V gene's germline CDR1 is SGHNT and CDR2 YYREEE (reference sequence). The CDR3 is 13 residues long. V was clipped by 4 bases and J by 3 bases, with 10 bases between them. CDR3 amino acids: CASSLPIEETQYF. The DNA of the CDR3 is TGTGCCAGCAGCCTCCCCATAGAAGAGACCCAGTACTTC.

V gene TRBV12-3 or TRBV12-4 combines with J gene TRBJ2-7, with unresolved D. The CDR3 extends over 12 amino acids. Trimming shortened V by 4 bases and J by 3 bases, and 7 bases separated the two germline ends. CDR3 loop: CASSSDVYEQYF. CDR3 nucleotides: TGTGCCAGCAGTTCGGACGTCTACGAGCAGTACTTC.

The CDR3 protein is CASSLQAALKAFF. DNA for the CDR3: TGTGCCAGCAGTTTACAGGCGGCCCTAAAAGCTTTCTTT. The chain uses TRBV28 and TRBJ1-1, with unresolved D. This CDR3 has 13 residues. V was pared by 2 bases and J by 9 bases, with 13 bases between. Germline CDR1 and CDR2: MDHEN and SYDVKM.

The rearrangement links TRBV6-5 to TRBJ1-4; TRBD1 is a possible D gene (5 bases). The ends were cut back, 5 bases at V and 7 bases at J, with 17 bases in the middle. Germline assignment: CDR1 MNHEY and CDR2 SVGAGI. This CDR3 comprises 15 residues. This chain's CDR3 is CASSPPGTAFEKLFF. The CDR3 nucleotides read TGTGCCAGCAGTCCCCCAGGGACGGCTTTTGAAAAACTGTTTTTT.

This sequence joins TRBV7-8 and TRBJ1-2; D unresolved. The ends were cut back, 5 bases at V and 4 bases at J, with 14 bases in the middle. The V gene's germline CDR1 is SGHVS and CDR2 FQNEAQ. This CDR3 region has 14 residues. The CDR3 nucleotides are TGTGCCAGCAGCCCACAAACTACAGCCTATGGCTACACCTTC. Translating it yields CASSPQTTAYGYTF.

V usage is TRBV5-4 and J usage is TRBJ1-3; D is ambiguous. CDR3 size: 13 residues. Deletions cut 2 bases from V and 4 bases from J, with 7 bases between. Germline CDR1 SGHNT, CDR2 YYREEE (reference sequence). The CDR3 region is CASSFYQGNTIYF. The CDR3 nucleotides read TGTGCCAGCAGCTTCTATCAGGGAAACACCATATATTTT.

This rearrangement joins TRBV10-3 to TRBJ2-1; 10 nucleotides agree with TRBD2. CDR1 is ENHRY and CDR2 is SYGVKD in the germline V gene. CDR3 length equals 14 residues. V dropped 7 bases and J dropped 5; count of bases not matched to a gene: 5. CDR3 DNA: TGTGCCATCAAAGGGACTAGCGCAAACAATGAGCAGTTCTTC. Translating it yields CAIKGTSANNEQFF.

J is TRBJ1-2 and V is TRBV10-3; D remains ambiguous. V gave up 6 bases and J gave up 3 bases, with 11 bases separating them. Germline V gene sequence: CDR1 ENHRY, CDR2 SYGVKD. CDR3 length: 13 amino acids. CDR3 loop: CAISSFTYYGYTF. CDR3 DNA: TGTGCCATCAGCTCCTTCACGTACTATGGCTACACCTTC.

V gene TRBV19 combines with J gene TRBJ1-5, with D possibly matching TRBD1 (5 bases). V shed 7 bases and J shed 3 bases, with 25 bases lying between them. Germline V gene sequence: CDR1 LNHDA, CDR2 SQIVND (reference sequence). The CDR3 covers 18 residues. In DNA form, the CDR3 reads TGTGCCAGTACCTCGGGTGGGGGGACCCAAATTTACAATCAGCCCCAGCATTTT. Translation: CASTSGGGTQIYNQPQHF.

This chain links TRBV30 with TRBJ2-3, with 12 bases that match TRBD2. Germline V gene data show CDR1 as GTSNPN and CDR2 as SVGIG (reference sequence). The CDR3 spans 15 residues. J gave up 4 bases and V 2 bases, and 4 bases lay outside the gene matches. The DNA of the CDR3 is TGTGCCTGGAGTCAACTAGCGGGGGGTTCAGATACGCAGTATTTT. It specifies CAWSQLAGGSDTQYF.

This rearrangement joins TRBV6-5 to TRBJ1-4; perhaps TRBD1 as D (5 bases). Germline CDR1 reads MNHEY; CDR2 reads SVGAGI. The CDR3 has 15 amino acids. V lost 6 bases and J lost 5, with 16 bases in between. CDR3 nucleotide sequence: TGTGCCAGCAGCGCTACCAGGGTCCCCAATGAAAAACTGTTTTTT. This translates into CASSATRVPNEKLFF.

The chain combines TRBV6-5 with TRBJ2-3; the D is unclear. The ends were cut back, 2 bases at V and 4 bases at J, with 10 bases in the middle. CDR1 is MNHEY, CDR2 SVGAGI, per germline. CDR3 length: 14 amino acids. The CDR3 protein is CASSYGIGSDTQYF. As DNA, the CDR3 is TGTGCCAGCAGTTACGGAATAGGATCAGATACGCAGTATTTT.

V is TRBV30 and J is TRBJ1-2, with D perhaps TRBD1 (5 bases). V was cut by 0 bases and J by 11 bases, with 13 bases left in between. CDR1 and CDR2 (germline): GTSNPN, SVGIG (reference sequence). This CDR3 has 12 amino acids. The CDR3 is CAWSVGTASYTF. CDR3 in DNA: TGTGCCTGGAGTGTAGGGACGGCTTCTTACACCTTC.

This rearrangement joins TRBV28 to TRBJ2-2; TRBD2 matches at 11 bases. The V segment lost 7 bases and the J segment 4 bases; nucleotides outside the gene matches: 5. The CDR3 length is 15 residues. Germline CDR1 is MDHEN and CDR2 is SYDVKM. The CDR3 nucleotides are TGTGCCAGCATCATTAGCGGGAGGGTCACCGGGGAGCTGTTTTTT. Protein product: CASIISGRVTGELFF.

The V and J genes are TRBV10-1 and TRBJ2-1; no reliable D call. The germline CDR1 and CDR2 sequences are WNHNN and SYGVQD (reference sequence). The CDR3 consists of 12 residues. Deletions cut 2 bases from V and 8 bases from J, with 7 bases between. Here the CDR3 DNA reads TGCGCCAGCAGTGAGAATCGGGATGAGCAGTTCTTC. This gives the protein CASSENRDEQFF.